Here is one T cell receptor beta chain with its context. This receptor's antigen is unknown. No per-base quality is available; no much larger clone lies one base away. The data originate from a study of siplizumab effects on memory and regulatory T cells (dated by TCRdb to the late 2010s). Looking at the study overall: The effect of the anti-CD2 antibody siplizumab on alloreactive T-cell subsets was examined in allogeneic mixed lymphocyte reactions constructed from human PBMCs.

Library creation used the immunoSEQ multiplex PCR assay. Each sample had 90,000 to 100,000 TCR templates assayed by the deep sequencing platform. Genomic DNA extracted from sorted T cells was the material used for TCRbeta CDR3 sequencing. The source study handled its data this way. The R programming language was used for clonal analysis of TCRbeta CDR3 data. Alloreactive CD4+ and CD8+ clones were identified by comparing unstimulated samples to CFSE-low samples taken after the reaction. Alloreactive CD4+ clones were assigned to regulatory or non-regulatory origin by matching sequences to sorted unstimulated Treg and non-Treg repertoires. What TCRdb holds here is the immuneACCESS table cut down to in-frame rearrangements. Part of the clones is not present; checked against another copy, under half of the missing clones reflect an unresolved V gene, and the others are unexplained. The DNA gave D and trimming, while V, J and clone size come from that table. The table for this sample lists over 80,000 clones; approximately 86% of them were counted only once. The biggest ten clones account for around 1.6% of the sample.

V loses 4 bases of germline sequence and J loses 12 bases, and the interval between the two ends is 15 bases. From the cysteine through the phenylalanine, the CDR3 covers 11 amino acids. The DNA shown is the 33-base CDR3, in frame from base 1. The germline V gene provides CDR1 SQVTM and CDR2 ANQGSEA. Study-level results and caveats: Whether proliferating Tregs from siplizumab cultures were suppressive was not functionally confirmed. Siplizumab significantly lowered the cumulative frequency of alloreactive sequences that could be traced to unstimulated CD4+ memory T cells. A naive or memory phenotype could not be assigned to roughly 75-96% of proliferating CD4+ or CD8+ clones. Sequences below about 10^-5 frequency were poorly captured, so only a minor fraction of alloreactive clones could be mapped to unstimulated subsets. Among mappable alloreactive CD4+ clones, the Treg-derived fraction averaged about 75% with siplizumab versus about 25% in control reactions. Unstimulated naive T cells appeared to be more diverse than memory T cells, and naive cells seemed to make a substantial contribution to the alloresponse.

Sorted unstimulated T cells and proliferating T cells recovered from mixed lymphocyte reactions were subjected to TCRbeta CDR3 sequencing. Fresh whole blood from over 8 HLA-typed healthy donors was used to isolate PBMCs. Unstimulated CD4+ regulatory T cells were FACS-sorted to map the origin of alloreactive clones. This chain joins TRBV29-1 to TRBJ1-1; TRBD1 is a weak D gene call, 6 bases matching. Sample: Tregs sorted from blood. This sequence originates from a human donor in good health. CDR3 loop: CSVALGGQTFF. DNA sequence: TGCAGCGTTGCTCTCGGGGGGCAAACTTTCTTT. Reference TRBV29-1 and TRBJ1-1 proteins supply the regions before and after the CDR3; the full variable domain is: SAVISQKPSRDICQRGTSLTIQCQVDSQVTMMFWYRQQPGQSLTLIATANQGSEATYESGFVIDKFPISRPNLTFSTLTVSNMSPEDSSIYLCSVALGGQTFFGQGTRLTVV.